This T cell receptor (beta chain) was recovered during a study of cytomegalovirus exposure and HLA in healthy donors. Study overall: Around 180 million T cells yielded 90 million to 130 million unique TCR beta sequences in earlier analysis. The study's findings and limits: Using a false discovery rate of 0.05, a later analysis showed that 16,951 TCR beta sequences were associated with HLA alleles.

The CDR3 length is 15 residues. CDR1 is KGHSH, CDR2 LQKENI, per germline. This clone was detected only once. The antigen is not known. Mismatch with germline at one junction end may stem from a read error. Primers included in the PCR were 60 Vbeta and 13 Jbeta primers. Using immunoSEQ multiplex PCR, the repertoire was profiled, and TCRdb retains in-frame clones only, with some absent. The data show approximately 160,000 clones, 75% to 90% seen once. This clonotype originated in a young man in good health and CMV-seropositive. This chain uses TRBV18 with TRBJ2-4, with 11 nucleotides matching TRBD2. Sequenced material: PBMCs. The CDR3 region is CASSPLAGEGNIQYF. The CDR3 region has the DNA TGTGCCAGCTCTCCACTAGCGGGAGAGGGGAACATTCAGTACTTC.